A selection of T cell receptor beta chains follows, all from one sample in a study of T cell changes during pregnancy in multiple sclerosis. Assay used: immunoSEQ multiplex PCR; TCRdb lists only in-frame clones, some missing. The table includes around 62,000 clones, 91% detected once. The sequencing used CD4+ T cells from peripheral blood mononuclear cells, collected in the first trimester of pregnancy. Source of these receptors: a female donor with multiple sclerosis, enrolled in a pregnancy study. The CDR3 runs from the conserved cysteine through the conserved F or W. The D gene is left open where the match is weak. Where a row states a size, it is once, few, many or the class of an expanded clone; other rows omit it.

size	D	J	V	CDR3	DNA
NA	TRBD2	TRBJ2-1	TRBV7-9	CASSITSGGADEQFF	TGTGCCAGCAGCATTACTAGCGGGGGGGCCGATGAGCAGTTCTTC
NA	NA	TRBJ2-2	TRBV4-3	CASSQMLGGPSTGELFF	TGCGCCAGCAGCCAAATGTTGGGGGGGCCCAGCACCGGGGAGCTGTTTTTT
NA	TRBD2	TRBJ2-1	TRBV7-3	CASSPERGAYNEQFF	TGTGCCAGCAGCCCAGAGCGGGGGGCCTACAATGAGCAGTTCTTC
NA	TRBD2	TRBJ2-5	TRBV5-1	CASSRKRGGGETQYF	TGCGCCAGCAGCAGGAAGCGGGGGGGCGGCGAGACCCAGTACTTC
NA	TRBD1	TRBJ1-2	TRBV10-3	CAISESDRGRGYTF	TGTGCCATCAGTGAGTCGGACAGGGGGCGCGGCTACACCTTC
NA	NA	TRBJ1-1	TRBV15	CATSAQLGAEAFF	TGTGCCACCAGCGCCCAGCTCGGGGCTGAAGCTTTCTTT
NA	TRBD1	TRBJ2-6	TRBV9	CASSETGGRSGANVLTF	TGTGCCAGCAGCGAGACAGGGGGCCGCTCTGGGGCCAACGTCCTGACTTTC
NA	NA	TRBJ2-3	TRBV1	CTSSQDKPRASGGQTDTQYF	TGCACCAGCAGCCAAGATAAGCCGAGGGCTAGCGGGGGCCAAACAGATACGCAGTATTTT
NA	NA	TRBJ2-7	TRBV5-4	CASSLGLGRGPYEQYF	TGTGCCAGCAGCTTGGGATTGGGGCGGGGACCCTACGAGCAGTACTTC
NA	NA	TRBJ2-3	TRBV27	CASSLSSRDTQYF	TGTGCCAGCAGTTTATCGTCGAGAGATACGCAGTATTTT
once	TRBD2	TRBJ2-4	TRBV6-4	CASSDSASGGQLNIQYF	TGTGCCAGCAGTGACTCGGCTAGCGGGGGGCAGTTAAACATTCAGTACTTC
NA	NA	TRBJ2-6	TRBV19	CASRSGAGANVLTF	TGTGCCAGTCGATCAGGGGCTGGGGCCAACGTCCTGACTTTC
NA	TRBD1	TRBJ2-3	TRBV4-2	CASSRPTGDGADTQYF	TGTGCCAGCAGCCGCCCGACAGGGGATGGGGCAGATACGCAGTATTTT
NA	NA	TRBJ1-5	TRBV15	CATSRVILRPQHF	TGTGCCACCAGCAGAGTAATCCTTAGGCCCCAGCATTTT
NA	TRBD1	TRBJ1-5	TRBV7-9	CASSQGENQPQHF	TGTGCCAGCAGCCAGGGGGAGAATCAGCCCCAGCATTTT
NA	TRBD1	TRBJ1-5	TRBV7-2	CASSLWAGGMQPQHF	TGTGCCAGCAGCTTATGGGCAGGGGGCATGCAGCCCCAGCATTTT
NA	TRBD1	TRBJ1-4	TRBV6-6	CASTSGTGGEKLFF	TGTGCCAGCACCTCCGGGACAGGGGGCGAAAAACTGTTTTTT
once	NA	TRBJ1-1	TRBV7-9	CASSLTNMNTEAFF	TGTGCCAGCAGCTTGACTAACATGAACACTGAAGCTTTCTTT
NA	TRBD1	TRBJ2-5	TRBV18	CASSPTGGETQYF	TGTGCCAGCTCACCGACAGGGGGCGAGACCCAGTACTTC
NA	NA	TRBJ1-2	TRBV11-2	CASSFLQGFYGYTF	TGTGCCAGCAGCTTCCTTCAGGGGTTTTATGGCTACACCTTC
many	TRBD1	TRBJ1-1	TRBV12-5	CASGGQGAKNTEAFF	TGTGCTAGTGGTGGACAGGGGGCTAAAAACACTGAAGCTTTCTTT
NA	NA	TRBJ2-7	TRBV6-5	CASSFGGSDYEQYF	TGTGCCAGCAGTTTCGGAGGGTCGGACTACGAGCAGTACTTC
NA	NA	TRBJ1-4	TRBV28	CASSRRQVVNEKLFF	TGTGCCAGCAGTCGCAGACAGGTTGTTAATGAAAAACTGTTTTTT
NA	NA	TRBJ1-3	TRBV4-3	CASSQSSGARSLNTIYF	TGCGCCAGCAGCCAATCCTCAGGGGCGCGCAGTTTAAACACCATATATTTT
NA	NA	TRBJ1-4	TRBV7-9	CASSLRAGGSGEKLFF	TGTGCCAGCAGCTTAAGGGCCGGGGGGAGTGGTGAAAAACTGTTTTTT
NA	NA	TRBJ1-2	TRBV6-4	CASRPSMGANYGYTF	TGTGCCAGCAGACCGTCGATGGGAGCTAACTATGGCTACACCTTC
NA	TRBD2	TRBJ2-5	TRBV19	CASRLAGGETQYF	TGTGCCAGTAGGCTAGCGGGGGGAGAGACCCAGTACTTC
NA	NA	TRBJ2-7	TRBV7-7	CASSPGDSYEQYF	TGTGCTAGCAGCCCCGGGGATTCCTACGAGCAGTACTTC
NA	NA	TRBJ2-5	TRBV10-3	CAISESPGAQETQYF	TGTGCCATCAGTGAGTCTCCAGGGGCACAAGAGACCCAGTACTTC
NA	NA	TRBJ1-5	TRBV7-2	CASSPAGGNQPQHF	TGTGCCAGCAGCCCAGCCGGGGGCAATCAGCCCCAGCATTTT
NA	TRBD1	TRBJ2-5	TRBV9	CASSPRDRGLQETQYF	TGTGCCAGCAGCCCTCGGGACAGGGGATTACAAGAGACCCAGTACTTC
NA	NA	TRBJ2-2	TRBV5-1	CASSWQGSITGELFF	TGCGCCAGCAGCTGGCAGGGTAGTATTACCGGGGAGCTGTTTTTT
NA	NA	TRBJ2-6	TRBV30	CAWSVRGAILTGANVLTF	TGTGCCTGGAGTGTACGGGGAGCCATCTTAACTGGGGCCAACGTCCTGACTTTC
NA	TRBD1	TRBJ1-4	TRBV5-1	CASSLGQGNEKLFF	TGCGCCAGCAGCTTGGGACAGGGTAATGAAAAACTGTTTTTT
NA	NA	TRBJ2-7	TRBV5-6	CASSLSGTYEQYF	TGTGCCAGCAGCTTGTCAGGTACCTACGAGCAGTACTTC
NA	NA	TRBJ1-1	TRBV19	CASIERGGNTEAFF	TGTGCCAGTATTGAGCGGGGGGGGAACACTGAAGCTTTCTTT
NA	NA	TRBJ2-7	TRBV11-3	CASSAFGSSSYEQYF	TGTGCCAGCAGCGCCTTTGGGTCTAGCTCCTACGAGCAGTACTTC
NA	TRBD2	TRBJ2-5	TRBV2	CASSEARASGARETQYF	TGTGCCAGCAGTGAAGCGAGGGCTAGCGGGGCGCGGGAGACCCAGTACTTC
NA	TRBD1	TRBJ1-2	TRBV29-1	CSVVRSTGANYGYTF	TGCAGCGTTGTGCGTTCGACAGGGGCGAACTATGGCTACACCTTC
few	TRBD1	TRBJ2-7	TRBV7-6	CASSSQGAGTYEQYF	TGTGCCAGCAGCTCCCAGGGGGCGGGGACCTACGAGCAGTACTTC
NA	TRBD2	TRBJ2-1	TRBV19	CASSGAGGPYNEQFF	TGTGCCAGTAGTGGCGCGGGGGGTCCATACAATGAGCAGTTCTTC
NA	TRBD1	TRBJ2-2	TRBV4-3	CASSQEQTGTTGELFF	TGCGCCAGCAGCCAAGAGCAGACAGGGACCACCGGGGAGCTGTTTTTT
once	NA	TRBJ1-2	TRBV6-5	CASSYSTGAAYGYTF	TGTGCCAGCAGTTACTCGACAGGCGCCGCCTATGGCTACACCTTC
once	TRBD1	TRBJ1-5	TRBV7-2	CASSRQGLSNQPQHF	TGTGCCAGCAGCCGACAGGGCCTCAGCAATCAGCCCCAGCATTTT
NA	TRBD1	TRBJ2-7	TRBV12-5	CASGLKGRQGVREQYF	TGTGCTAGTGGTTTGAAAGGACGCCAGGGGGTTAGAGAGCAGTACTTC
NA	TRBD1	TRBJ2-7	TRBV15	CATSRDRGQPYEQYF	TGTGCCACCAGCAGAGATCGGGGACAGCCTTACGAGCAGTACTTC
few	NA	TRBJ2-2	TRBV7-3	CASSPGTGELFF	TGTGCCAGCAGCCCGGGCACCGGGGAGCTGTTTTTT
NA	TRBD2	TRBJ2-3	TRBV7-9	CASSPSGGADTQYF	TGTGCCAGCAGCCCCTCGGGGGGGGCAGATACGCAGTATTTT
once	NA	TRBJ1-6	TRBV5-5	CASSLISVGDSPLHF	TGTGCCAGCAGCTTGATCAGTGTAGGGGATTCACCCCTCCACTTT
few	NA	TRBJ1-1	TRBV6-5	CASSYSRDINTEAFF	TGTGCCAGCAGTTACTCGAGGGACATAAACACTGAAGCTTTCTTT
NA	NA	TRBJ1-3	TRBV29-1	CSVGTASGNTIYF	TGCAGCGTTGGGACAGCTTCTGGAAACACCATATATTTT